A single sample is the source of the 17 T cell receptor beta chains below, sequenced in a study of blood T cell repertoires in COVID-19. Produced via immunoSEQ multiplex PCR; TCRdb's table is partial and in-frame only. The data show about 150,000 clones, with around 73% seen just once and over 5% held by the top ten. The sample consisted of PBMCs or T cells enriched from blood (not recorded which). Receptors were obtained from a woman between 50 and 59 years old who had recovered from COVID-19.

The J gene is TRBJ2-2, the V gene TRBV5-1; 7 bases are shared with TRBD2. V lost 0 bases and J lost 1; bases outside the gene matches: 3. The CDR3 sequence is 16 residues long. Germline values: CDR1 SGHRS, CDR2 YFSETQ. The CDR3 DNA is TGCGCCAGCAGCTTGGACGGGGGGTGGAACACCGGGGAGCTGTTTTTT. Translated, it gives CASSLDGGWNTGELFF.

The table lists this clone with a few counts. The chain uses TRBV2 and TRBJ1-3; 8 bases are a match to TRBD1. The junction had 8 bases not matched to a gene; V was cut back by 6 bases and J by 4 bases. Germline CDR1 reads SNHLY; CDR2 reads FYNNEI. CDR3 length: 15 amino acids. The CDR3 bases are TGTGCCAGCAGCTGGGCAGGGGGCTTGGGAAACACCATATATTTT. It translates to CASSWAGGLGNTIYF.

This clone was recorded a few times. The V and J genes are TRBV18 and TRBJ2-5, with a possible D match to TRBD2 (6 bases). This CDR3 comprises 18 residues. Trimming shortened V by 0 bases and J by 3 bases, and 20 bases separated the two germline ends. Germline assignment: CDR1 KGHSH and CDR2 LQKENI. CDR3 DNA: TGTGCCAGCTCACCACCGACGGTGGCTAGCGCCGGCGAAGAGACCCAGTACTTC. Encoded protein: CASSPPTVASAGEETQYF.

The J gene is TRBJ1-1, the V gene TRBV28, with 8 bases identical to TRBD1. Germline lookup yields CDR1 MDHEN and CDR2 SYDVKM. The CDR3 length is 16 residues. J gave up 3 bases and V 6 bases, and 12 bases lay outside the gene matches. For the CDR3, the DNA is TGTGCCAGCAGCGGACAGGGAGTAAGAGGGGACACTGAAGCTTTCTTT. Protein sequence: CASSGQGVRGDTEAFF.

This sequence joins TRBV29-1 and TRBJ1-1; D might be TRBD1 (6 bases). The CDR3 length is 13 residues. Trimming cost V 3 bases and J 2 bases, with 10 bases left between them. CDR1 and CDR2 from the germline V gene are SQVTM and ANQGSEA. This CDR3 reads CSVEDSHNTEAFF. Here the CDR3 DNA reads TGCAGCGTTGAGGACAGCCATAACACTGAAGCTTTCTTT.

J is TRBJ1-2 and V is TRBV28; D is ambiguous. This CDR3 contains 13 residues. Trimming pared 6 bases from V and 7 bases from J, leaving 15 bases between. Germline CDR1 MDHEN, CDR2 SYDVKM. The CDR3 nucleotides read TGTGCCAGCAGATCCGGGATGGTGTCTGGCTACACCTTC. Residues: CASRSGMVSGYTF.

V gene TRBV5-6 combines with J gene TRBJ2-3; TRBD2 matches 7 bases. Trimming removed 4 bases from V and 4 bases from J; junction bases left unmatched: 9. Germline V gene sequence: CDR1 SGHDT, CDR2 YYEEEE. The CDR3 length is 15 residues. The CDR3 loop reads CASSPFTSVPDTQYF. The CDR3 DNA follows: TGTGCCAGCAGCCCTTTTACTAGCGTCCCAGATACGCAGTATTTT.

The J gene is TRBJ2-1, the V gene TRBV23-1; 9 positions match TRBD2. TRBV23-1 counts as an open reading frame of uncertain function. This CDR3 is 16 amino acids long. V lost 2 bases and J lost 10; bases outside the gene matches: 12. In DNA form, the CDR3 reads TGCGCCAGCAGTCAAAGACCTAGCGGGGCCAACTCCGAGCAGTTCTTC. This sequence encodes CASSQRPSGANSEQFF.

V and J are TRBV7-6 and TRBJ1-4; possible D gene TRBD1, 6 bases. Looked up from germline, CDR1 is SGHVS and CDR2 is FNYEAQ. V was pared by 5 bases and J by 3 bases, with 13 bases between. The CDR3 contains 15 residues. CDR3 loop: CASSNPRGANEKLFF. The CDR3 DNA reads TGTGCCAGCAGCAACCCCAGGGGAGCTAATGAAAAACTGTTTTTT.

The V call is TRBV3-1 (or the pseudogene TRBV3-2), the J call TRBJ1-1, with D perhaps TRBD1 (5 bases). Germline V gene sequence: CDR1 LGHDT, CDR2 YNNKEL (reference sequence). Trimming cost V 1 base and J 10 bases, with 13 bases left between them. The CDR3 length is 13 residues. The CDR3, as DNA: TGTGCCAGCAGCCAAGTTGCCGTTGGGGCAGCTTTCTTT. This sequence encodes CASSQVAVGAAFF.

The J gene is TRBJ2-7, the V gene TRBV5-4, with 12 bases lining up with TRBD1. V trimming: 4 bases; J trimming: 7 bases; junction bases outside the gene matches: 9. The germline V gene encodes CDR1 SGHNT and CDR2 YYREEE (reference sequence). This CDR3 comprises 15 residues. CDR3 region: CASSARGQGAGEQYV. The CDR3 nucleotides are TGTGCCAGCAGCGCTCGGGGACAGGGGGCGGGAGAGCAGTACGTC.

This clone has a handful of counts. As DNA, the CDR3 is TGCGCCAGCAGCTTGGAACAGGGGGCTAATTCACCCCTCCACTTT. This sequence encodes CASSLEQGANSPLHF. The chain employs TRBV5-1 and TRBJ1-6; TRBD1 aligns across 9 bases. V gave up 0 bases and J gave up 6 bases; unmatched junction bases: 1. The CDR3 runs to 15 residues. CDR1 is SGHRS, CDR2 YFSETQ, per germline.

In this sample, this clone turned up once. The CDR3 spells CASSRDKWYEQYF. For the CDR3, the DNA is TGTGCCAGCAGTAGGGACAAATGGTACGAGCAGTACTTC. This sequence joins TRBV6-5 and TRBJ2-7; TRBD1 might be the D (6 bases). In germline, CDR1 is MNHEY, CDR2 SVGAGI. Trimming left V 5 bases short and J 4 bases short, with 12 bases between. This CDR3 spans 13 amino acids.

This clone turned up a few times. The rearrangement uses TRBV6-5 and TRBJ1-2; TRBD1 agrees at 7 bases. CDR3 length: 13 amino acids. V lost 7 bases, J lost 4 bases, and 6 bases stayed unmatched. Germline V gene data show CDR1 as MNHEY and CDR2 as SVGAGI. The CDR3: CASNQGDSYGYTF. In nucleotides, the CDR3 is TGTGCCAGCAATCAGGGGGACTCCTATGGCTACACCTTC.

This sequence joins TRBV9 and TRBJ2-2; 7 bases are shared with TRBD2. The V gene's germline CDR1 is SGDLS and CDR2 YYNGEE. V was pared by 4 bases and J by 0 bases, with 6 bases of the junction left unmatched. CDR3 size: 16 residues. CDR3 region: CASSRRLASNTGELFF. DNA for the CDR3: TGTGCCAGCAGCCGGAGACTAGCTTCGAACACCGGGGAGCTGTTTTTT.

The chain recombines TRBV28 with TRBJ2-1; the D gene is possibly TRBD2 (5 bases). Germline CDR1 MDHEN, CDR2 SYDVKM. The CDR3 runs to 14 residues. V lost 5 bases and J lost 8, with 16 bases in between. CDR3 residues: CASSSPRVLDEQFF. Written as DNA, the CDR3 is TGTGCCAGCAGTAGCCCGAGGGTACTGGATGAGCAGTTCTTC.

This chain connects TRBV7-2 to TRBJ2-3; D remains unclear. Germline-derived CDR1 and CDR2 are SGHTA and FQGNSA. The ends were cut back, 4 bases at V and 4 bases at J, with 6 bases in the middle. The CDR3 covers 12 residues. CDR3 DNA: TGTGCCAGCAGCTCCTCCCCAGATACGCAGTATTTT. This translates into CASSSSPDTQYF. Complete variable domain (other parts from reference TRBV7-2 and TRBJ2-3): GAGVSQSPSNKVTEKGKDVELRCDPISGHTALYWYRQSLGQGLEFLIYFQGNSAPDKSGLPSDRFSAERTGGSVSTLTIQRTQQEDSAVYLCASSSSPDTQYFGPGTRLTVL.